This T cell receptor beta chain came from a study of blood T cell repertoires in COVID-19. Method: immunoSEQ multiplex PCR; TCRdb's copy keeps in-frame clones and lacks some. This table has about 85,000 clones, around nine tenths appearing once. CDR1 and CDR2 (germline): DFQATT, SNEGSKA (reference sequence). V was cut by 4 bases and J by 6 bases, with 8 bases left in between. This CDR3 contains 11 residues. The chain employs TRBV20-1 and TRBJ2-3; the D gene is possibly TRBD2 (5 bases). The sequenced sample consisted of peripheral blood. The TCR was taken from a man aged 55 to 70 with acute or convalescent COVID-19. CDR3 sequence (DNA): TGCAGTGCTAATAGGGAGGATACGCAGTATTTT. Its protein is CSANREDTQYF.